A selection of T cell receptor beta chains follows, all from one sample in a study of chemoradiotherapy in HPV16-positive cancers. The data were produced by immunoSEQ multiplex PCR, yet TCRdb's version contains in-frame clones alone and is incomplete. The sample records around 29,000 clones, roughly nine tenths being singletons. The specimen comprised blood, sampled from a patient who underwent chemoradiotherapy. These receptors were taken from a human donor with HPV-associated anogenital cancer. The CDR3 runs from the conserved cysteine through the conserved F or W. The D gene is left open where the match is weak.

TRBJ1-1 | . | TRBV28 | CASSGNTEAFF
TRBJ2-4 | . | TRBV11-1 | CASSGRGILAKNIQYF
TRBJ1-4 | . | TRBV10-3 | CAISDRGATNEKLFF
TRBJ1-1 | . | TRBV9 | CASSATGLMNTEAFF
TRBJ2-1 | . | TRBV7-9 | CASSPERDEQFF
TRBJ1-1 | . | TRBV30 | CAWKDRTEAFF
TRBJ1-3 | . | TRBV19 | CASIGRATTGNTIYF
TRBJ2-7 | . | TRBV19 | CASSPRLSSYEQYF
TRBJ2-1 | TRBD2 | TRBV7-9 | CASSFWWDGLAGDEQFF
TRBJ1-2 | . | TRBV5-4 | CASSSVGDFGYTF
TRBJ2-7 | TRBD2 | TRBV5-1 | CASSLSAGGDNEQYF
TRBJ2-3 | TRBD2 | TRBV4-1 | CASSQDRTSGGVLSTDTQYF
TRBJ1-1 | . | TRBV18 | CASSPLADSLNTEAFF
TRBJ1-2 | TRBD1 | TRBV28 | CASSSDRGNVYTF
TRBJ2-5 | . | TRBV7-8 | CASSLQTQETQYF
TRBJ2-1 | . | TRBV19 | CASRRLSGAKGEQFF
TRBJ2-1 | TRBD1 | TRBV27 | CASSLGQGGANEQFF
TRBJ2-7 | . | TRBV5-1 | CASSLVIGSPYEQYF
TRBJ2-2 | . | TRBV10-3 | CAISDPPGELFF
TRBJ1-3 | . | TRBV28 | CASSPVGGFSGNTIYF
TRBJ1-1 | . | TRBV4-3 | CASSQTRNTEAFF
TRBJ2-3 | . | TRBV7-8 | CASSFVESGADTQYF
TRBJ2-1 | TRBD2 | TRBV7-6 | CASSLSGRTIEQFF
TRBJ2-7 | . | TRBV6-6 | CASSYGSGRSYEQYF
TRBJ1-1 | TRBD1 | TRBV7-9 | CASSLQGADAFF
TRBJ1-2 | TRBD1 | TRBV4-1 | CASSLRGSGTGANYGYTF
TRBJ2-3 | TRBD1 | TRBV6-1 | CASSEDRTGNTDTQYF
TRBJ1-5 | . | TRBV6-5 | CASSYLVRYQPQHF
TRBJ1-1 | TRBD1 | TRBV6-1 | CASRRQGNTEAFF
TRBJ2-2 | . | TRBV6-6 | CASVGQVNTGELFF
TRBJ2-2 | . | TRBV6-5 | CASRFRNTETGELFF
TRBJ1-5 | . | TRBV4-3 | CASSQEYGVRGQPQHF
TRBJ2-7 | TRBD1 | TRBV18 | CASSPGQGYTYEQYF
TRBJ2-4 | TRBD1 | TRBV18 | CASSPEDRAKNIQYF
TRBJ2-7 | . | TRBV6-5 | CASSSIRDFSPYEQYF
TRBJ1-1 | TRBD1 | TRBV2 | CASRGTGGTEAFF
TRBJ2-7 | TRBD2 | TRBV5-1 | CASTAGGNSYEQYF
TRBJ1-2 | . | TRBV2 | CASSPGINYGYTF
TRBJ2-7 | . | TRBV15 | CATSGGSGYEQYF
TRBJ2-5 | . | TRBV2 | CASSLYGTQLQETQYF
TRBJ1-2 | . | TRBV11-2 | CASSFSGSNYGYTF
TRBJ1-4 | . | TRBV30 | CAWSKGSNEKLFF
TRBJ2-7 | . | TRBV5-1 | CASSPVPTHEQYF
TRBJ1-4 | . | TRBV7-9 | CASSGPNNEKLFF
TRBJ1-1 | . | TRBV30 | CAWDGAVNTEAFF
TRBJ1-4 | . | TRBV19 | CASSGPGTTDEKLFF
TRBJ2-1 | . | TRBV4-1 | CASSHQIEREQFF
TRBJ2-3 | TRBD1 | TRBV11-3 | CASSPRTGAVTDTQYF
TRBJ2-3 | . | TRBV4-2 | CASNRGGASTDTQYF
TRBJ2-1 | . | TRBV5-4 | CASSQDLSSYNEQFF
TRBJ1-5 | . | TRBV18 | CASSPGAGNSNQPQHF
TRBJ2-5 | . | TRBV7-9 | CASSPLDQETQYF
TRBJ2-3 | TRBD2 | TRBV5-1 | CASSLGAGGSDTQYF
TRBJ2-2 | TRBD2 | TRBV10-2 | CASTGLRGGGELFF
TRBJ1-3 | . | TRBV11-3 | CASSLDGSSGNTIYF
TRBJ2-7 | . | TRBV20-1 | CSARQGYEQYF
TRBJ2-7 | . | TRBV11-2 | CASSLFPGNYEQYF
TRBJ2-3 | TRBD1 | TRBV2 | CASRGQGSSTDTQYF
TRBJ2-1 | TRBD1 | TRBV28 | CASSYSSGTGADEQFF